This T cell receptor (beta chain) was identified in a study of response to subunit inactivated influenza vaccine. The CDR3 is 15 amino acids. Germline loops: CDR1 SGHNT, CDR2 YYREEE (reference sequence). V dropped 1 base and J dropped 3 bases, with 13 bases sitting between them. TCRdb re-called the RT-PCR reads with MiXCR, one entry per CDR3 protein. The sample consists of some 850,000 distinct CDR3 sequences, about 18% of them appearing once. In this sample, this clonotype turned up a few times. The material was PBMCs from blood, obtained roughly 5 days after vaccination. This clonotype originated in a man aged 50 to 59 who received an inactivated influenza vaccine. This chain uses TRBV5-4 with TRBJ2-5; D gene ambiguous. The CDR3 sequence is CASSLRSRLKETQYF. In nucleotides, the CDR3 is TGTGCCAGCAGCTTGAGATCGAGATTAAAAGAGACCCAGTACTTC.